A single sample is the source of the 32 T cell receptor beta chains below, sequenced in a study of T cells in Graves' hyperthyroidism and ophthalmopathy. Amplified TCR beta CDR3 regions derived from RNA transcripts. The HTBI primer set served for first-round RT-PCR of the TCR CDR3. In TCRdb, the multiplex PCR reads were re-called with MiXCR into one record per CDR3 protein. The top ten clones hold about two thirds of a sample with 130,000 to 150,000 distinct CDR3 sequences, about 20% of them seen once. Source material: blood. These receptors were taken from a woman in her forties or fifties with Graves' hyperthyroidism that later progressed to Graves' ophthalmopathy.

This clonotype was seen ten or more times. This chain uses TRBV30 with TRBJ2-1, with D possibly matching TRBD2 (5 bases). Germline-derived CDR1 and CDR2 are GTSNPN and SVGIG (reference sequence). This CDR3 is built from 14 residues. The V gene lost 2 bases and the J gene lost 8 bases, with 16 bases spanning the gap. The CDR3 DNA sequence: TGTGCCTGGAGTACCCGGACTCTTTTGCATGAGCAGTTCTTC. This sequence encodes CAWSTRTLLHEQFF.

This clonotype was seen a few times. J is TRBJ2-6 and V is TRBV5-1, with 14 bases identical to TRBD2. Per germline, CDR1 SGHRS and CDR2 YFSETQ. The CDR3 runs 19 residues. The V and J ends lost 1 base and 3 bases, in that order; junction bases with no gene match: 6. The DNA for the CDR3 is TGCGCCAGCAGCTTGCGGGGACTAGCGGGAGCCGATGGGGCCAACGTCCTGACTTTC. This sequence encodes CASSLRGLAGADGANVLTF.

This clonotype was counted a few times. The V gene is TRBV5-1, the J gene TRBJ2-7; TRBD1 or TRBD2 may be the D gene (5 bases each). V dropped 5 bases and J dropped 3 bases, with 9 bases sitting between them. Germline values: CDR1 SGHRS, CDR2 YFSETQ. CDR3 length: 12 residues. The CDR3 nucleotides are TGCGCCAGCAGTGGGACGGACTACGAGCAGTACTTC. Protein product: CASSGTDYEQYF.

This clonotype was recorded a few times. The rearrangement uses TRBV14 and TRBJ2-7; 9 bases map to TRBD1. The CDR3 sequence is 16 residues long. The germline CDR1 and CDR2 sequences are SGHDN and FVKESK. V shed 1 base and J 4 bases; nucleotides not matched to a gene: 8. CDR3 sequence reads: CASSQGTGTGYYEQYF. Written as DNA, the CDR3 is TGTGCCAGCAGCCAAGGAACCGGGACAGGGTATTACGAGCAGTACTTC.

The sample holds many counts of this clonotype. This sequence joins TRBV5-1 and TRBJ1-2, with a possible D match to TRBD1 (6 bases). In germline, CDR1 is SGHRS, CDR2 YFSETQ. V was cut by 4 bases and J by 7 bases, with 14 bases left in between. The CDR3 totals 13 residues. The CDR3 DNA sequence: TGCGCCAGCAGCCCGGAGGGGGACTCTGGCTACACCTTC. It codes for CASSPEGDSGYTF.

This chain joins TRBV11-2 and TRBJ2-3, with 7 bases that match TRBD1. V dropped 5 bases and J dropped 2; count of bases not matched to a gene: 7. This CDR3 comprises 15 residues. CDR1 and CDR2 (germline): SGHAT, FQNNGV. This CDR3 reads CASSQTGTATDTQYF. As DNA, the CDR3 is TGTGCCAGCAGCCAGACCGGGACAGCCACAGATACGCAGTATTTT.

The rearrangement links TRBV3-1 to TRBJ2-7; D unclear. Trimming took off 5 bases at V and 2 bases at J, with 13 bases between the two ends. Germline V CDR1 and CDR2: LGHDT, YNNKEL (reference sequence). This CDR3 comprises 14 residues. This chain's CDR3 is CASSFAGIPYEQYF. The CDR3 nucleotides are TGTGCCAGCAGCTTCGCAGGAATACCCTACGAGCAGTACTTC.

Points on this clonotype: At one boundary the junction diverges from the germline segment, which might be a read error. The CDR3 region has the DNA TGTGCCAGCAGCTCCTGGGGGGACCTAGCGGGGGGGTCCTTCTCTAGCACAGATACGCAGTATTTT. This gives the protein CASSSWGDLAGGSFSSTDTQYF. The genes are TRBV5-1 and TRBJ2-3, with 12 bases lining up with TRBD2. Germline loops: CDR1 SGHRS, CDR2 YFSETQ. The CDR3 runs to 22 residues. The whole variable domain, filled in from reference TRBV5-1 and TRBJ2-3, reads KAGVTQTPRYLIKTRGQQVTLSCSPISGHRSVSWYQQTPGQGLQFLFEYFSETQRNKGNFPGRFSGRQFSNSRSEMNVSTLELGDSALYLCASSSWGDLAGGSFSSTDTQYFGPGTRLTVL.

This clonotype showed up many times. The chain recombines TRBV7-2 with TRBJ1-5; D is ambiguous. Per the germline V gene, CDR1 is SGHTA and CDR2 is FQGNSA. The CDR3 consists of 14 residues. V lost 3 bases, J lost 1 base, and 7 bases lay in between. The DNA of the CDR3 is TGTGCCAGCAGCTTGCCGCACAGCAATCAGCCCCAGCATTTT. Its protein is CASSLPHSNQPQHF.

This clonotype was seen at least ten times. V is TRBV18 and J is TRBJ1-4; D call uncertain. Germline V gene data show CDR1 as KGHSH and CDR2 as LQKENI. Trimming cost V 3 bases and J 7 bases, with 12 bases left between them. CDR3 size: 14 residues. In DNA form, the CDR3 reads TGTGCCAGCTCACCTGATGCAGGCGGTGAAAAACTGTTTTTT. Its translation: CASSPDAGGEKLFF.

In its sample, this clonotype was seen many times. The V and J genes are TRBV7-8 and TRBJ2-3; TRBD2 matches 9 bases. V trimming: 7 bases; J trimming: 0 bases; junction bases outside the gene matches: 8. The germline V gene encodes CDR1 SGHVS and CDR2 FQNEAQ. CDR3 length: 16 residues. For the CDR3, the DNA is TGTGCCAGCACAGGCGGGAGGGCTGGTAGCACAGATACGCAGTATTTT. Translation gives CASTGGRAGSTDTQYF.

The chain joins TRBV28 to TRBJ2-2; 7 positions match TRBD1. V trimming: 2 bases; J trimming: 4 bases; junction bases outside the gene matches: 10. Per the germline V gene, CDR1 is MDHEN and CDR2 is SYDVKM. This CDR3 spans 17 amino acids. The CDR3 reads CASSLIFRGQVTGELFF. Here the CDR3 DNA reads TGTGCCAGCAGTTTAATCTTTAGGGGGCAGGTCACCGGGGAGCTGTTTTTT.

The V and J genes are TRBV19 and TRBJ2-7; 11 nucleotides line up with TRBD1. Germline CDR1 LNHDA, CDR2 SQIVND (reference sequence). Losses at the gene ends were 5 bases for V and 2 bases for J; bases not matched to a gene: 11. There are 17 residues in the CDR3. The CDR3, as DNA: TGTGCCAGTAGTCTGCGGACAGGGGGCGGGCTAGCCTACGAGCAGTACTTC. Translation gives CASSLRTGGGLAYEQYF.

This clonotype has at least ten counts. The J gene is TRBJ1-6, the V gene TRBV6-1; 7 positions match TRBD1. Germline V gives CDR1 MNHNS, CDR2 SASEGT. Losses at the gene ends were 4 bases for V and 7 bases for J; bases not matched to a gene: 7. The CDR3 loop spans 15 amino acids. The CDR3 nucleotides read TGTGCCAGCAGTGCCCGACAGGGAATCAATTCACCCCTCCACTTT. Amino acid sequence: CASSARQGINSPLHF.

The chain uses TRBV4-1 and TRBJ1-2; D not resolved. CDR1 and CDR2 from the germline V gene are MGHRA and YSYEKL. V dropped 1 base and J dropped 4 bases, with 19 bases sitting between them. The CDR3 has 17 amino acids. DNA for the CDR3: TGCGCCAGCAGCCAAGCTCCGTACAGCATTTTCCTCTATGGCTACACCTTC. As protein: CASSQAPYSIFLYGYTF.

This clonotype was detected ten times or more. The CDR3 protein is CASSPSPSTDTQYF. CDR3 DNA sequence: TGTGCCAGCAGTCCCTCCCCATCCACAGATACGCAGTATTTT. This chain uses TRBV28 with TRBJ2-3; D is undetermined. Germline V lookup: CDR1 MDHEN, CDR2 SYDVKM. The CDR3 contains 14 residues. The germline V and J ends were trimmed by 5 bases and 2 bases, with 11 bases remaining between them.

The CDR3 region has the DNA TGCGCCAGCATCCACACCCCGGGACTGGGGACCCAGTACTTC. This encodes CASIHTPGLGTQYF. The chain combines TRBV4-1 with TRBJ2-5; D might be TRBD2 (6 bases). Trimming removed 7 bases from V and 7 bases from J, with 19 bases in between. This CDR3 has 14 amino acids. Germline V gives CDR1 MGHRA, CDR2 YSYEKL.

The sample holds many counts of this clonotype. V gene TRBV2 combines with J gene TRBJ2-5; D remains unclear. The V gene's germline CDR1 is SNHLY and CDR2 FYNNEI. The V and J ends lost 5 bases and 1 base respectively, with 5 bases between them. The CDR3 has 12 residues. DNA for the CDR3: TGTGCCAGCAGTAGAGGCCAAGAGACCCAGTACTTC. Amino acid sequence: CASSRGQETQYF. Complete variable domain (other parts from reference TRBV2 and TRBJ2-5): EPEVTQTPSHQVTQMGQEVILRCVPISNHLYFYWYRQILGQKVEFLVSFYNNEISEKSEIFDDQFSVERPDGSNFTLKIRSTKLEDSAMYFCASSRGQETQYFGPGTRLLVL.

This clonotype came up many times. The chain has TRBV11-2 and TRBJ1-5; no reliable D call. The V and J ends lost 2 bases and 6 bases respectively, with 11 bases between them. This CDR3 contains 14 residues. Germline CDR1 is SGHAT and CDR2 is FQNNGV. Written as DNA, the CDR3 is TGTGCCAGCAGCTTAACGTCCGTGGGTCAGCCCCAGCATTTT. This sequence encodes CASSLTSVGQPQHF.

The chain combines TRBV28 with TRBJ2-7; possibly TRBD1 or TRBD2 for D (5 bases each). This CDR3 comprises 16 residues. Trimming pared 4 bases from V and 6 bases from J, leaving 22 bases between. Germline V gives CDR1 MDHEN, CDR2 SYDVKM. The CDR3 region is CASSSSAGTSPREQYF. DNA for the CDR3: TGTGCCAGCAGTTCAAGCGCCGGGACCTCTCCTCGCGAGCAGTACTTC.

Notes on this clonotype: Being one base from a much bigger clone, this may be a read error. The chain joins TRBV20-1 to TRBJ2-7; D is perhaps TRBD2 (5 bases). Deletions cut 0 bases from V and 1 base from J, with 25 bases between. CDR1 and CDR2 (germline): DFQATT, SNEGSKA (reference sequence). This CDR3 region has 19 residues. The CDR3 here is CSARDRFSTSGGSSYEQYF. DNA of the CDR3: TGCAGTGCTAGAGACCGCTTTTCTACATCCGGCGGGTCATCCTACGAGCAGTACTTC.

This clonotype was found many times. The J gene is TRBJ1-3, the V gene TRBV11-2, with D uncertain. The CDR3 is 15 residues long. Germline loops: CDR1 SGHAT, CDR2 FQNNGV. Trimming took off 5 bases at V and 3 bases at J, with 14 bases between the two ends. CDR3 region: CASSKLDGRGNTIYF. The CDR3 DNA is TGTGCCAGCAGCAAGTTAGACGGACGTGGAAACACCATATATTTT.

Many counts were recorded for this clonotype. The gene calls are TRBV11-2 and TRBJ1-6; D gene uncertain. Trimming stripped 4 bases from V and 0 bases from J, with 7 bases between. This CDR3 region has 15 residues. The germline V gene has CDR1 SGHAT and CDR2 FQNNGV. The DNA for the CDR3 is TGTGCCAGCAGCTCTTCTCGCTCCTATAATTCACCCCTCCACTTT. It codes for CASSSSRSYNSPLHF.

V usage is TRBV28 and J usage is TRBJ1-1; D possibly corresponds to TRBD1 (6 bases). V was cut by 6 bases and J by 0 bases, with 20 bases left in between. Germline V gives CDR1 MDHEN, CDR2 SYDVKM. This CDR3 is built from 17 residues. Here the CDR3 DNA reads TGTGCCAGCAGCCACCTCGGACAGCTCCTAATGAACACTGAAGCTTTCTTT. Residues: CASSHLGQLLMNTEAFF.

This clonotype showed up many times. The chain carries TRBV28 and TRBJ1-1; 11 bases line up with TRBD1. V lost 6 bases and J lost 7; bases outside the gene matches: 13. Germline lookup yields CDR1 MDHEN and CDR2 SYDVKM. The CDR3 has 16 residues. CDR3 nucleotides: TGTGCCAGCAGCATCATATACGCCGGGACAGGGGGTGAAGCTTTCTTT. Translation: CASSIIYAGTGGEAFF.

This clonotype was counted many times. The CDR3: CAWSGWTSGNTIYF. The CDR3 DNA follows: TGTGCCTGGAGTGGCTGGACCTCTGGAAACACCATATATTTT. The chain couples TRBV30 to TRBJ1-3, with D hard to call. Germline-derived CDR1 and CDR2 are GTSNPN and SVGIG (reference sequence). V gave up 1 base and J gave up 0 bases, with 7 bases separating them. The CDR3 length is 14 residues.

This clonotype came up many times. The CDR3 DNA sequence: TGTGCCAGCAGCTTTTGGGACAGGGCGGCCGAGCAGTACTTC. This translates into CASSFWDRAAEQYF. V gene TRBV5-5 combines with J gene TRBJ2-7; TRBD1 matches at 9 bases. Germline V lookup: CDR1 SGHKS, CDR2 YYEKEE (reference sequence). CDR3 length: 14 amino acids. The V segment lost 2 bases and the J segment 6 bases; nucleotides outside the gene matches: 6.

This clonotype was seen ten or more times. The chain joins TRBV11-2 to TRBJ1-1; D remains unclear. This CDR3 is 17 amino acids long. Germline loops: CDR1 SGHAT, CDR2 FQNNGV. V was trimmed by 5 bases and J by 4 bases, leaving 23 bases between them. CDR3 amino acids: CASSQLVTLGRGTEAFF. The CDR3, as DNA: TGTGCCAGCAGCCAATTAGTTACCTTAGGACGGGGCACTGAAGCTTTCTTT.

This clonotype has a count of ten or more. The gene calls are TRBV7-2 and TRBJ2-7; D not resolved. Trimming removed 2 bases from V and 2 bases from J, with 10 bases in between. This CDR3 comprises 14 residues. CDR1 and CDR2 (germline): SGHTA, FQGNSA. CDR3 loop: CASSLSVGAYEQYF. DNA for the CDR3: TGTGCCAGCAGCTTATCCGTAGGAGCCTACGAGCAGTACTTC.

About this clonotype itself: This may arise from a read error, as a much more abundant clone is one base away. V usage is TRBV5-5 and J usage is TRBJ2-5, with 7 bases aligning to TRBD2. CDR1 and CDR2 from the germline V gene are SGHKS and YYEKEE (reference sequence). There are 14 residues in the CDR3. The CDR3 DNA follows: TGTGCCAGCAGTTTCTCAGCGGGGCAAGAGACCCAGTGCTTC. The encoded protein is CASSFSAGQETQCF.

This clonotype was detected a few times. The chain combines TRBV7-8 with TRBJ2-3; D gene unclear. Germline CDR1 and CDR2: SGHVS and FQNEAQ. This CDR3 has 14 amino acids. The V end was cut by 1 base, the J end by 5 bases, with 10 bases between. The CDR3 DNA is TGTGCCAGCAGCTTAGAAGTCTGGGGAGATACGCAGTATTTT. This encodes CASSLEVWGDTQYF.

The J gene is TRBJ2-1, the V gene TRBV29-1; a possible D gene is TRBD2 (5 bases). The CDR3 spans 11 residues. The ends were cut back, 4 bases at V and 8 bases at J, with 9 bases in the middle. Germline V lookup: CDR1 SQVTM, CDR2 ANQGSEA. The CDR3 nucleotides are TGCAGCGTTGGGAGGTTCGATGAGCAGTTCTTC. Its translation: CSVGRFDEQFF.